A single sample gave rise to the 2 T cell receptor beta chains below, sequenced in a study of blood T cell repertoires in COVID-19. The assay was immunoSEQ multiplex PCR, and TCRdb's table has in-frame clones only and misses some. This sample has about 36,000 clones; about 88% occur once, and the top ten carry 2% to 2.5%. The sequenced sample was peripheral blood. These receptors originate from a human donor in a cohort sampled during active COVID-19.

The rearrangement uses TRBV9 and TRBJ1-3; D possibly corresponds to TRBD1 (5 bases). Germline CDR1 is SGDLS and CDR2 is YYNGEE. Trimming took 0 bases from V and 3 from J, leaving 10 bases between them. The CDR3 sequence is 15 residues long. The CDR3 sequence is CASSVEGEYGNTIYF. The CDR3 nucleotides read TGTGCCAGCAGCGTAGAAGGGGAATATGGAAACACCATATATTTT.

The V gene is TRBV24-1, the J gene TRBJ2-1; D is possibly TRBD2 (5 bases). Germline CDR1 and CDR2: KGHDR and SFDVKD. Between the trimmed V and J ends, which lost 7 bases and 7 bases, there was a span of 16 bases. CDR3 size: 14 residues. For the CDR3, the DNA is TGTGCCACCAGGGAAACGGGGTGGGGAAATGAGCAGTTCTTC. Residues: CATRETGWGNEQFF.